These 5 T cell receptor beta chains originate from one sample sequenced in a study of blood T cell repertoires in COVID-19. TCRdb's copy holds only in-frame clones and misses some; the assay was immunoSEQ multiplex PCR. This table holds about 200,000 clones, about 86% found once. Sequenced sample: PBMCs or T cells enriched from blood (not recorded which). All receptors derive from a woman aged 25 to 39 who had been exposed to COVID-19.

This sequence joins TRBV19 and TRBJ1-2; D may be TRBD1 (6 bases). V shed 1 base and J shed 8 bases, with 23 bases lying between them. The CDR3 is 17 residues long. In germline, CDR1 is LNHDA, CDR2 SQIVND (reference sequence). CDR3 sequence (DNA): TGTGCCAGTAGTATAGTGGGGGTCAAACAGGGAACTTCCGGCTACACCTTC. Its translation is CASSIVGVKQGTSGYTF.

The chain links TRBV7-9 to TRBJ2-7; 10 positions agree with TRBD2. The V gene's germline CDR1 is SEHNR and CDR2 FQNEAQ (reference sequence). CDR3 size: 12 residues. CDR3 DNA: TGTGTTCTAGCGGGGGACTCCTACGAGCAGTACTTC. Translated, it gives CVLAGDSYEQYF.

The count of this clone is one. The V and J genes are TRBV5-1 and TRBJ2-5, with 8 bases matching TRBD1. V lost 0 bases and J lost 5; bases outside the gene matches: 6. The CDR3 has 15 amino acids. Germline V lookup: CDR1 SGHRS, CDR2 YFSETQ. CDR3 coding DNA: TGCGCCAGCAGCTTGGGGACAGGGAGATTGGAGACCCAGTACTTC. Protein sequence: CASSLGTGRLETQYF.

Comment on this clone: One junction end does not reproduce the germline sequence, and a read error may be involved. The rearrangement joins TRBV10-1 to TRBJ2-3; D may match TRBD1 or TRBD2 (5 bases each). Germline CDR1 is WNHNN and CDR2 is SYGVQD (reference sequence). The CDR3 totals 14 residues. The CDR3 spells CASGERGFTDTQYF. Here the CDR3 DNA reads TGCGCCAGCGGTGAGAGGGGCTTCACAGATACGCAGTATTTT.

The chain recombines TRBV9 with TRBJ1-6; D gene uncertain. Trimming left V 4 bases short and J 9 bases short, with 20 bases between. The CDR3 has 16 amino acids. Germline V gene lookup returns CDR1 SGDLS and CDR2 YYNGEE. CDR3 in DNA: TGTGCCAGCAGCCCCCGTGAAGTGGCGGCTTCTTCACCCCTCCACTTT. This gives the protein CASSPREVAASSPLHF.